The clone carrying this T cell receptor (beta chain) was found once. Its antigen is unidentified. The PCR used 60 V beta and 13 J beta primers. The protocol was immunoSEQ multiplex PCR, while the TCRdb copy is restricted to in-frame clones and leaves out a portion. Found here are about 50,000 clones, less than 90% of them singletons; the top ten hold roughly 11%. The CDR3 covers 15 residues. The V end lost 0 bases, the J end lost 2 bases, and 9 bases lay between the germline ends. CDR1 SGHRS and CDR2 YFSETQ come from the germline V gene. This record belongs to a study of glioma-infiltrating T cells after dendritic cell vaccination. About the research overall: Autologous tumor lysate was loaded overnight onto monocyte-derived dendritic cells grown seven days with IL-4 and GM-CSF. Patients received three intradermal dendritic cell vaccine injections at biweekly intervals. Overall study findings and caveats: Estimated pretreatment TIL content predicted outcome after dendritic cell vaccination.

This chain connects TRBV5-1 to TRBJ1-3, with D uncertain. This material consisted of blood, taken before dendritic cell vaccination. The receptor comes from a human donor with glioblastoma. CDR3 residues: CASSLGQVAGNTIYF. CDR3 DNA: TGCGCCAGCAGCTTGGGGCAGGTGGCTGGAAACACCATATATTTT.